This T cell receptor beta chain came from a study of T cell responses to AZD1222 COVID-19 vaccine. Whole-study findings and limits: Distributed over spike, vaccine-associated CD4 TCRs predominated at 160-218 and 743-854.

This table comes from immunoSEQ multiplex PCR, and its TCRdb copy is limited to in-frame clones, with some not included. This sample carries around 200,000 clones, 94% of them seen once, and the ten largest clones take roughly 1.7%. Remarks on this clone: Its antigen is currently unknown.

CDR1 is SQVTM and CDR2 is ANQGSEA in the germline V gene. This CDR3 is built from 12 residues. The starting material was peripheral blood, obtained 28 days after the second AZD1222 dose. The clonotype was recovered from an adult who received the AZD1222 COVID-19 vaccine. The V call is TRBV29-1, the J call TRBJ1-1; 10 bases match TRBD1. CDR3 sequence reads: CSDLTGGPEAFF. In DNA, the CDR3 is TGCAGTGACTTGACAGGGGGCCCTGAAGCTTTCTTT.